This T cell receptor (beta chain) was sequenced for a study of tumor-infiltrating lymphocytes in oesophageal squamous cell carcinoma. The CDR3 spans 14 residues. V lost 1 base and J lost 8, with 14 bases in between. Germline V gene lookup returns CDR1 MDHEN and CDR2 SYDVKM. TCRdb re-analysed the PCR reads in MiXCR, keeping a single row per CDR3 protein. The sample holds over 12,000 distinct CDR3 sequences; roughly 47% are singletons and the top ten take about half. Sample: blood. The sequence was collected from a male donor with esophageal squamous cell carcinoma. The chain joins TRBV28 to TRBJ1-2; perhaps TRBD1 as D (5 bases). The CDR3, as DNA: TGTGCCAGCAGTTTATTAGGGGTCCAGGGAGGCTACACCTTC. Translation gives CASSLLGVQGGYTF.